The clone carrying this T cell receptor beta chain was observed at least ten times. Its antigen is not identified. This sample stems from a study of post-analysis software for immune sequencing data. The study's findings and limits: In patients, TRBV5-6, TRBV5-1 and TRBV20-1 belonged to about five TRBV segments found more frequently than in controls.

Unique molecular identifiers were built into the TCR beta cDNA libraries. T cells numbering roughly 1 to 10 million yielded some 500,000 cDNA molecules. TCRdb passed the PCR reads through MiXCR, listing each CDR3 protein once. This table holds 150,000 to 200,000 distinct CDR3 sequences, around 28% found once. V gave up 11 bases and J gave up 1 base; unmatched junction bases: 4. Germline V gene lookup returns CDR1 MNHNY and CDR2 SVGAGI (reference sequence). CDR3 length: 12 amino acids. The sample comprised blood. This clonotype was obtained from a girl under 18 with multiple sclerosis. The rearrangement uses TRBV6-6 and TRBJ2-7; the match to TRBD1 covers 8 bases. CDR3 amino acids: CAVTGGSYEQYF. CDR3 sequence (DNA): TGTGCCGTAACAGGGGGTTCCTACGAGCAGTACTTC.